This T cell receptor beta chain was obtained from a study of blood T cell repertoires in COVID-19. Data came from immunoSEQ multiplex PCR; TCRdb stores just in-frame clones and leaves some out. Here the sample spans 250,000 to 350,000 clones, approximately 84% being singletons. Germline V gene lookup returns CDR1 SGHTA and CDR2 FQGNSA. The CDR3 has 14 residues. V was shortened by 3 bases and J by 0 bases, with 9 bases between the two germline ends. The material sequenced was peripheral blood. The chain has TRBV7-2 and TRBJ2-7; D uncertain. This receptor was identified in a human donor with COVID-19, enrolled during active disease. The donor label of this sample is uncertain. The CDR3 region is CASSFGSVSYEQYF. The CDR3, as DNA: TGTGCCAGCAGCTTCGGCAGCGTCTCCTACGAGCAGTACTTC.